The rows below give T cell receptor beta chains drawn from one sample of a study of shared clonotypes between healthy human individuals. The protocol was immunoSEQ multiplex PCR, while the TCRdb copy is restricted to in-frame clones and leaves out a portion. The sample gives about 490,000 clones, around 73% of which show up once; around 12% is in the top ten. The sample comprised PBMCs. The receptors originated from a woman in her 40s in good health. Some clones in this sample may be carry-over from other donors' samples. The CDR3 runs from the conserved cysteine through the conserved F or W. D genes are given only for firm matches. Rows may omit the clone size; those that give it use once, few, many or a size class.

length	V	size	D	J	CDR3	DNA
13	TRBV7-7	.	.	TRBJ2-7	CASSLGRNYEQYF	TGTGCTAGCAGCCTAGGACGGAATTACGAGCAGTACTTC
14	TRBV28	.	.	TRBJ2-7	CASRKGGSSYEQYF	TGTGCCAGCCGCAAAGGAGGGAGCTCCTACGAGCAGTACTTC
13	TRBV7-3	.	TRBD1	TRBJ2-7	CASSQTGAVEQYF	TGTGCCAGCAGCCAGACAGGGGCGGTTGAGCAGTACTTC
15	TRBV6-1	.	.	TRBJ2-7	CASSDRGFRSYEQYF	TGTGCCAGCAGTGATAGGGGGTTTCGGTCCTACGAGCAGTACTTC
11	TRBV20-1	.	.	TRBJ2-5	CSAMPSETQYF	TGCAGTGCTATGCCCTCTGAGACCCAGTACTTC
16	TRBV4-1	.	TRBD1	TRBJ2-1	CASSQDPGQPYNEQFF	TGCGCCAGCAGCCAAGATCCGGGACAGCCCTACAATGAGCAGTTCTTC
14	TRBV11-2	.	.	TRBJ2-3	CASSSIILPDTQYF	TGTGCCAGCAGCTCGATCATACTCCCAGATACGCAGTATTTT
14	TRBV28	.	TRBD1	TRBJ2-1	CASRRTGGYNEQFF	TGTGCCAGCAGAAGGACAGGGGGATACAATGAGCAGTTCTTC
16	TRBV28	.	TRBD2	TRBJ2-1	CASSPTRTRTRNEQFF	TGTGCCAGCAGCCCCACCCGGACTAGGACTCGCAATGAGCAGTTCTTC
17	TRBV28	.	TRBD1	TRBJ2-1	CASSLFPPVDRGNEQFF	TGTGCCAGCAGTTTATTTCCCCCTGTTGACAGGGGCAATGAGCAGTTCTTC
13	TRBV29-1	few	.	TRBJ1-4	CSVSVTGSEKLFF	TGCAGCGTTTCTGTCACAGGGAGTGAAAAACTGTTTTTT
14	TRBV11-2	.	.	TRBJ2-1	CASSLDPLHNEQFF	TGTGCCAGCAGCTTAGACCCCCTCCACAATGAGCAGTTCTTC
10	TRBV27	.	.	TRBJ2-7	CASRKYEQYF	TGTGCCAGCCGGAAATACGAGCAGTACTTC
15	TRBV7-2	.	.	TRBJ2-7	CASSLSQDISYEQYF	TGTGCCAGCAGCCTCTCCCAGGACATATCCTACGAGCAGTACTTC
14	TRBV30	.	.	TRBJ1-1	CAWSVLLGDTEAFF	TGTGCCTGGAGTGTACTTCTAGGGGACACTGAAGCTTTCTTT
11	TRBV7-9	few	.	TRBJ2-7	CASSSLSEQYF	TGTGCCAGCAGCTCCCTCTCGGAGCAGTACTTC
16	TRBV6-6	.	.	TRBJ2-4	CASSTNRVLAKNIQYF	TGTGCCAGCAGTACCAACAGGGTCCTAGCCAAAAACATTCAGTACTTC
15	TRBV21-1	once	.	TRBJ2-7	CASTCTRDGSYEQYF	TGTGCCAGCACGTGTACGCGGGACGGGTCCTACGAGCAGTACTTC
13	TRBV11-2	few	.	TRBJ1-2	CASSLMGRRGYTF	TGTGCCAGCAGCTTAATGGGTCGTCGAGGCTACACCTTC
13	TRBV11-2	.	.	TRBJ2-3	CASSATGPDTQYF	TGTGCCAGCAGCGCAACAGGGCCTGATACGCAGTATTTT
14	TRBV27	.	TRBD1	TRBJ1-2	CASSPGQGISGYTF	TGTGCCAGCAGTCCCGGACAGGGTATTTCGGGCTACACCTTC
13	TRBV6-1	once	.	TRBJ1-2	CASSEGGGGGYTF	TGTGCCAGCAGTGAAGGCGGGGGTGGTGGCTACACCTTC
16	TRBV7-3	.	.	TRBJ2-1	CASSLIAASSYNEQFF	TGTGCCAGCAGCTTGATAGCGGCAAGCTCCTACAATGAGCAGTTCTTC
17	TRBV7-9	.	TRBD2	TRBJ2-3	CASSLGLGTSGTDTQYF	TGTGCCAGCAGCTTAGGCCTCGGGACTAGCGGCACAGATACGCAGTATTTT
18	TRBV14	.	.	TRBJ2-2	CASSQALGKGPDTGELFF	TGTGCCAGCAGCCAAGCGCTCGGAAAGGGTCCAGACACCGGGGAGCTGTTTTTT
15	TRBV7-2	.	.	TRBJ1-5	CASSPTLGAGQPQHF	TGTGCCAGCAGCCCGACCCTAGGGGCAGGTCAGCCCCAGCATTTT
16	TRBV11-3	few	TRBD1	TRBJ1-1	CASSLGGDRGYTEAFF	TGTGCCAGCAGCCTAGGGGGGGACAGGGGATACACTGAAGCTTTCTTT
12	TRBV28	.	.	TRBJ2-7	CASSLSVGLQYF	TGTGCCAGCAGTTTATCCGTTGGTCTGCAGTACTTC
13	TRBV9	.	TRBD2	TRBJ2-5	CASRVSGTETQYF	TGTGCCAGCAGAGTTAGCGGGACCGAGACCCAGTACTTC
13	TRBV7-3	.	.	TRBJ2-1	CASSLTSYNEQFF	TGTGCCAGCAGCTTAACCTCCTACAATGAGCAGTTCTTC
15	TRBV25-1	.	TRBD1	TRBJ2-2	CASSVPGTVTGELFF	TGTGCCAGCAGTGTCCCCGGGACAGTCACCGGGGAGCTGTTTTTT
17	TRBV5-1	.	TRBD2	TRBJ2-7	CASSRLAEPSYTYEQYF	TGCGCCAGCAGCCGACTAGCGGAACCCTCTTACACCTACGAGCAGTACTTC
15	TRBV4-3	.	.	TRBJ2-3	CASSQDRGLGDTQYF	TGCGCCAGCAGCCAAGATAGGGGTTTAGGAGATACGCAGTATTTT
13	TRBV5-1	.	.	TRBJ2-3	CASSREVTDTQYF	TGCGCCAGCAGCCGAGAGGTCACAGATACGCAGTATTTT
23	TRBV9	.	TRBD2	TRBJ2-1	CASSGDPNPGLAGPQPNYNEQFF	TGTGCCAGCAGCGGGGACCCGAATCCGGGACTAGCGGGACCTCAACCCAACTACAATGAGCAGTTCTTC
14	TRBV19	.	.	TRBJ1-5	CASSLRGDNQPQHF	TGTGCCAGTAGCTTGAGGGGGGATAATCAGCCCCAGCATTTT
14	TRBV2	.	TRBD2	TRBJ2-1	CASSGLAGGNEQFF	TGTGCCAGCAGTGGGCTAGCGGGAGGAAATGAGCAGTTCTTC
13	TRBV2	.	.	TRBJ1-2	CASSAGQEYGYTF	TGTGCCAGCAGTGCCGGTCAGGAGTATGGCTACACCTTC